This paragraph covers one T cell receptor beta chain sequence. Regarding time point: cycle 4 day 1 (C4D1), after six to seven weeks of nivolumab. Autologous stem cell transplantation was followed by relapse in every patient, and brentuximab vedotin exposure varied. This record comes from a study of PD-1 blockade in classical Hodgkin lymphoma. The CDR3 length is 15 residues. Germline CDR1 reads SGHRS; CDR2 reads YFSETQ. V gave up 1 base and J gave up 6 bases, with 14 bases separating them. Sequenced by immunoSEQ multiplex PCR; TCRdb stores in-frame clones only, minus some. This table holds tens of thousands of clones, 87% found once.

Material: peripheral blood mononuclear cells (PBMCs), obtained before the fourth cycle of nivolumab. The clonotype was recovered from a human donor with classical Hodgkin lymphoma. The rearrangement joins TRBV5-1 to TRBJ2-1; the D gene is possibly TRBD1 (7 bases). The CDR3 loop is CASSLRQGGANEQFF. CDR3 sequence (DNA): TGCGCCAGCAGCTTGAGACAGGGAGGAGCCAATGAGCAGTTCTTC. The full variable domain, rest sourced from reference TRBV5-1 and TRBJ2-1, is KAGVTQTPRYLIKTRGQQVTLSCSPISGHRSVSWYQQTPGQGLQFLFEYFSETQRNKGNFPGRFSGRQFSNSRSEMNVSTLELGDSALYLCASSLRQGGANEQFFGPGTRLTVL.